This T cell receptor (beta chain) is drawn from a study of regulatory T cells in long-lasting Graves disease. According to the study, TCR beta libraries were built with iRepertoire HTBI primers and CDR3-region Arm-PCR. TCRdb re-called the multiplex PCR reads with MiXCR, one entry per CDR3 protein. The sample consists of fewer than 650,000 distinct CDR3 sequences, 16% of them appearing once. This clonotype has ten or more counts. The sample's time point: newly diagnosed GD, antithyroid drugs for less than 3 months. After RNA was extracted from PBMCs, the TCR library was made from it. The data also belong to a second study, concerning T cells in Graves' hyperthyroidism and ophthalmopathy.

The specimen comprised peripheral blood mononuclear cells (PBMCs), sampled at new diagnosis, from a patient treated with antithyroid drugs. The clonotype originates from a woman in her twenties or thirties with Graves disease.

CDR3 sequence (DNA): TGTGCCTGCCCAACAGCGGGGCAGGGCTACGAGCAGTACTTC. Amino acids: CACPTAGQGYEQYF. The chain joins TRBV30 to TRBJ2-7; TRBD2 matches at 7 bases. Germline V gene data show CDR1 as GTSNPN and CDR2 as SVGIG (reference sequence). This CDR3 comprises 14 residues. The V and J ends lost 6 bases and 3 bases, in that order; junction bases with no gene match: 11.